These T cell receptor beta chains were read from a single sample in a study of PD-1 blockade in mismatch repair-deficient tumors. Sequenced by immunoSEQ multiplex PCR; TCRdb stores in-frame clones only, minus some. Among around 120,000 clones listed, approximately 86% were seen once. The sample in question was peripheral blood, obtained 44 weeks after starting pembrolizumab. The source of these receptors is an adult with mismatch repair-deficient cancer. CDR3s include the opening cysteine and the closing phenylalanine or tryptophan. D genes are given only for firm matches. Only some rows state a clone size, as once, few, many or a class for expanded clones.

CDR3 protein	CDR3 DNA	clone size	D gene	V gene	J gene
CASGGYEPVAFF	TGTGCCAGCGGAGGATACGAACCGGTAGCTTTCTTT	.	.	TRBV11-3	TRBJ1-1
CASSLLGASGNRYEQYF	TGTGCCAGCAGTTTATTGGGGGCTTCGGGCAATCGCTACGAGCAGTACTTC	once	.	TRBV27	TRBJ2-7
CASSLTSGRTDTQYF	TGTGCCAGCAGCTTAACTAGCGGGAGAACAGATACGCAGTATTTT	.	TRBD2	TRBV7-9	TRBJ2-3
CAWSRDPYNEQFF	TGTGCCTGGAGTCGGGACCCGTACAATGAGCAGTTCTTC	once	.	TRBV30	TRBJ2-1
CASRVMEGTEAFF	TGTGCCAGCAGAGTGATGGAGGGCACTGAAGCTTTCTTT	.	.	TRBV25-1	TRBJ1-1
CASGLIPGTSNQPQHF	TGTGCTAGTGGTTTGATTCCGGGGACGAGCAATCAGCCCCAGCATTTT	.	.	TRBV12-5	TRBJ1-5
CASSTGTGTGELFF	TGTGCCAGCAGCACCGGGACAGGGACCGGGGAGCTGTTTTTT	.	TRBD1	TRBV5-6	TRBJ2-2
CATSRWISTDTQYF	TGTGCCACCTCACGGTGGATTTCCACAGATACGCAGTATTTT	few	.	TRBV19	TRBJ2-3
CSVKKVQEVRETQYF	TGCAGCGTCAAAAAGGTCCAGGAAGTGAGAGAGACCCAGTACTTC	.	.	TRBV29-1	TRBJ2-5
CASSPGGTDTQYF	TGTGCCAGCAGCCCCGGGGGTACAGATACGCAGTATTTT	.	.	TRBV13	TRBJ2-3
CASRASGANVLTF	TGTGCCAGCAGAGCCTCTGGGGCCAACGTCCTGACTTTC	.	.	TRBV6-5	TRBJ2-6
CASTPTGGSQPQHF	TGTGCCAGCACTCCTACAGGGGGCAGTCAGCCCCAGCATTTT	.	TRBD1	TRBV27	TRBJ1-5
CASSLPRPGAFF	TGTGCCAGCTCCTTACCGCGGCCTGGAGCTTTCTTT	.	.	TRBV6-1	TRBJ1-1
CASRRARELPTDTQYF	TGCGCCAGCAGAAGAGCGCGGGAACTACCCACAGATACGCAGTATTTT	.	.	TRBV5-1	TRBJ2-3
CASSHTQYF	TGTGCCAGCTCCCATACGCAGTATTTT	.	.	TRBV18	TRBJ2-3
CASSQDGTGGYEQYF	TGCGCCAGCAGCCAAGATGGGACAGGGGGCTACGAGCAGTACTTC	.	TRBD1	TRBV4-1	TRBJ2-7
CASSWGAADTQYF	TGTGCCAGCAGCTGGGGGGCGGCAGATACGCAGTATTTT	.	.	TRBV5-6	TRBJ2-3
CACGGGNGELFF	TGTGCCTGTGGGGGGGGTAACGGGGAGCTGTTTTTT	.	TRBD2	TRBV30	TRBJ2-2
CASREGTGELFF	TGTGCCAGCAGAGAGGGCACCGGGGAGCTGTTTTTT	.	.	TRBV6-1	TRBJ2-2
CASSLQGRGANVLTF	TGTGCCAGCAGCCTACAGGGGCGGGGGGCCAACGTCCTGACTTTC	.	TRBD1	TRBV27	TRBJ2-6
CASSFTLAHEQFF	TGTGCCAGTAGCTTCACACTAGCACATGAGCAGTTCTTC	.	.	TRBV19	TRBJ2-1
CASSVGIDEKLFF	TGTGCCAGCAGCGTGGGAATCGACGAAAAACTGTTTTTT	few	.	TRBV9	TRBJ1-4
CASTTSADADTQYF	TGTGCCAGCACCACTAGCGCAGATGCAGATACGCAGTATTTT	.	TRBD2	TRBV28	TRBJ2-3
CASTSGNYGYTF	TGTGCCAGTACCTCGGGGAACTATGGCTACACCTTC	.	.	TRBV19	TRBJ1-2
CASSTTSTEQFF	TGTGCCAGCAGCACTACTAGCACTGAGCAGTTCTTC	.	.	TRBV11-3	TRBJ2-1
CASSPGIGQPQHF	TGTGCCAGTAGCCCTGGGATCGGTCAGCCCCAGCATTTT	.	.	TRBV19	TRBJ1-5
CASSLHGTGQETQYF	TGTGCCAGCAGCTTACACGGGACAGGCCAAGAGACCCAGTACTTC	once	TRBD1	TRBV7-2	TRBJ2-5
CATSRDGVGTGELFF	TGTGCCACCAGCAGGGATGGGGTCGGGACCGGGGAGCTGTTTTTT	once	.	TRBV15	TRBJ2-2